This T cell receptor beta chain is drawn from a study of identical twins. From the 5' RACE reads, TCRdb called clonotypes with MiXCR, one entry per CDR3 protein. The sample shows hundreds of thousands of distinct CDR3 sequences, roughly an eighth of them seen only once. This CDR3 contains 18 residues. With 1 base removed from V and 3 bases from J, the gap between germline ends came to 24 bases. Germline CDR1 reads DFQATT; CDR2 reads SNEGSKA (reference sequence). This clonotype was seen more than once but under ten times. The sample taken for sequencing was memory (CD45RO+) T cells sorted from blood. This clonotype was obtained from a woman under 30 in good health. V is TRBV20-1 and J is TRBJ2-5, with D possibly TRBD2 on 7 matching bases. The CDR3 sequence is CSARVSGEGGGRKETQYF. The DNA for the CDR3 is TGCAGTGCTAGAGTTTCAGGGGAAGGGGGGGGGCGGAAAGAGACCCAGTACTTC.